The 14 T cell receptor beta chains given below trace back to one sample, sequenced in a study of beta chain features in type 1 diabetes. Study-level points and caveats: Significant though moderate, a shortening of TCRB CDR3s appeared in all four CD4+ subsets of Type 1 diabetes patients.

Antigen specificity for these receptors is unknown. Expressed TCRB transcripts were sequenced because the entire RNA isolate underwent reverse transcription. Here immunoSEQ multiplex PCR was the method, and the copy in TCRdb shows in-frame clones only, minus some. Of roughly 730,000 clones in the sample, roughly an eighth were seen once. The sequencing input was naive CD4+ T cells from blood. Receptors were obtained from a man younger than 30 with type 1 diabetes.

This clone was counted only a few times. Other DNA sequences from this sample encode an identical CDR3 as well. The chain joins TRBV28 to TRBJ2-7; D is unclear. Germline loops: CDR1 MDHEN, CDR2 SYDVKM. This CDR3 is built from 13 residues. The V gene lost 4 bases and the J gene lost 4 bases, with 11 bases spanning the gap. As DNA, the CDR3 is TGTGCCAGCAGTTATACAGACTCGTACGAGCAGTACTTC. Residues: CASSYTDSYEQYF. The complete variable domain, with remaining parts taken from reference TRBV28 and TRBJ2-7, reads DVKVTQSSRYLVKRTGEKVFLECVQDMDHENMFWYRQDPGLGLRLIYFSYDVKMKEKGDIPEGYSVSREKKERFSLILESASTNQTSMYLCASSYTDSYEQYFGPGTRLTVT.

This clone was seen only a few times. The chain employs TRBV29-1 and TRBJ2-2; D is unresolved. The CDR3 length is 14 residues. With 6 bases removed from V and 4 bases from J, the gap between germline ends came to 15 bases. Germline V gene data show CDR1 as SQVTM and CDR2 as ANQGSEA. The CDR3 spells CSVPKAPSTGELFF. As DNA, the CDR3 is TGCAGCGTCCCAAAGGCCCCCAGCACCGGGGAGCTGTTTTTT.

In its sample, this clone was seen a few times. V is TRBV25-1 and J is TRBJ2-5; D is uncertain. The CDR3 runs to 15 residues. Trimming cost V 6 bases and J 2 bases, with 16 bases left between them. Germline V gene sequence: CDR1 MGHDK, CDR2 SYGVNS. CDR3 bases: TGTGCCAGCAGGGGCGAGGTTAACGTACAAGAGACCCAGTACTTC. This translates into CASRGEVNVQETQYF.

The chain recombines TRBV25-1 with TRBJ2-7; 7 bases are shared with TRBD2. This CDR3 has 15 amino acids. V lost 1 base, J lost 8 bases, and 11 bases stayed unmatched. The germline V gene has CDR1 MGHDK and CDR2 SYGVNS. The CDR3 DNA follows: TGTGCCAGCAGTGAATTAGTGGGGACTACTACGAAGCAGTACTTC. This codes for CASSELVGTTTKQYF.

The DNA of the CDR3 is TGTGCCAGCAGCTTGGAGGGACTGAAAGGCTACGAGCAGTACTTC. It specifies CASSLEGLKGYEQYF. V usage is TRBV5-8 and J usage is TRBJ2-7, with D tentatively TRBD2 (6 bases). Per germline, CDR1 SGHTS and CDR2 YDEGEE. This CDR3 is 15 amino acids long. V was pared by 0 bases and J by 3 bases, with 13 bases between.

This clone showed up just a few times. The gene calls are TRBV30 and TRBJ1-2, with TRBD1 as a possible D gene (6 bases). CDR3 length: 11 residues. Trimming stripped 8 bases from V and 6 bases from J, with 13 bases between. Germline assignment: CDR1 GTSNPN and CDR2 SVGIG (reference sequence). The CDR3 nucleotides are TGTGCCGGGCAGGGGCCCGATGGCTACACCTTC. It specifies CAGQGPDGYTF.

The chain has TRBV10-3 and TRBJ2-2; D is undetermined. Per germline, CDR1 ENHRY and CDR2 SYGVKD. Trimming shortened V by 7 bases and J by 6 bases, and 12 bases separated the two germline ends. This CDR3 comprises 13 residues. The CDR3 nucleotides are TGTGCCATCAATGCCCGGATGGCCGGGGAGCTGTTTTTT. Translated, it gives CAINARMAGELFF.

This clone has only a few counts. This same CDR3 is encoded by further DNA sequences in the sample. The V call is TRBV9, the J call TRBJ2-2, with D unclear. The germline gives CDR1 SGDLS, CDR2 YYNGEE. CDR3 size: 14 residues. Trimming removed 0 bases at V and 4 bases at J, with 7 bases between. The chain's CDR3 is CASSVGGSTGELFF. The CDR3 nucleotides read TGTGCCAGCAGCGTAGGAGGCTCCACCGGGGAGCTGTTTTTT.

The rearrangement links TRBV30 to TRBJ1-6; D might be TRBD1 (6 bases). V shed 5 bases and J shed 6 bases, with 11 bases lying between them. Germline CDR1 and CDR2: GTSNPN and SVGIG (reference sequence). The CDR3 sequence is 13 residues long. The CDR3 DNA follows: TGTGCCTGGGGGGGCGAACCTAATTCACCCCTCCACTTT. Protein product: CAWGGEPNSPLHF.

This chain uses TRBV29-1 with TRBJ2-1; a weak D match, TRBD2 (5 bases). Germline V CDR1 and CDR2: SQVTM, ANQGSEA. Trimming took off 3 bases at V and 7 bases at J, with 13 bases between the two ends. The CDR3 loop spans 13 amino acids. The CDR3 protein is CSVDVGNVNEQFF. The DNA of the CDR3 is TGCAGCGTTGATGTCGGGAATGTAAATGAGCAGTTCTTC.

In its sample, this clone was seen a few times. The chain couples TRBV7-2 to TRBJ1-2; a weak D match, TRBD1 (5 bases). The germline V and J ends were trimmed by 2 bases and 8 bases, with 15 bases remaining between them. This CDR3 is built from 14 residues. CDR1 and CDR2 (germline): SGHTA, FQGNSA. CDR3 bases: TGTGCCAGCAGCTTATTAACAGACGCAGGGGGCTACACCTTC. Translation: CASSLLTDAGGYTF.

As DNA, the CDR3 is TGTGCCAGCAGCTCGGGCCAACACCCGGCCAACGTCCTGACTTTC. Its protein is CASSSGQHPANVLTF. The chain joins TRBV6-1 to TRBJ2-6; no firm D call. Trimming pared 6 bases from V and 6 bases from J, leaving 15 bases between. CDR1 is MNHNS, CDR2 SASEGT, per germline. The CDR3 length is 15 residues.

This clone was picked up a small number of times. Here the CDR3 reads CASSQSLAVGETQYF. Here the CDR3 DNA reads TGCGCCAGCAGCCAATCCCTAGCGGTGGGGGAGACCCAGTACTTC. V and J are TRBV4-1 and TRBJ2-5; 7 bases fit TRBD2. CDR3 size: 15 residues. With 2 bases clipped from V and 5 bases from J, the junction kept 8 bases outside the gene matches. Germline assignment: CDR1 MGHRA and CDR2 YSYEKL.

The chain carries TRBV19 and TRBJ2-1; D not resolved. The V end lost 4 bases, the J end lost 3 bases, and 4 bases lay between the germline ends. The CDR3 totals 12 residues. Per germline, CDR1 LNHDA and CDR2 SQIVND (reference sequence). The CDR3 loop reads CASSTVYNEQFF. For the CDR3, the DNA is TGTGCCAGTAGTACCGTCTACAATGAGCAGTTCTTC.